A single TCR beta chain is shown here with its context. There are 19 residues in the CDR3. Germline values: CDR1 SGHTA, CDR2 FQGTGA. Trimming left V 4 bases short and J 7 bases short, with 29 bases between. The sample belongs to a study of blood T cell repertoires in COVID-19. Study-level information: The United States, Italy and Spain supplied acute and convalescent COVID-19 samples. PBMCs, B-cell-depleted T cells, or T cells were the source of the cDNA or gDNA that made up the material.

The Seattle patients joined while their infection was active and were tracked longitudinally afterward. In the study's own analysis: Estimation of nucleated cell counts was performed using reference gene primer amplification. The protocol was immunoSEQ multiplex PCR, while the TCRdb copy is restricted to in-frame clones and leaves out a portion. The V and J calls and clone size come from that table; D and trimming were worked out from the DNA. Of under 250,000 clones listed, 80% to 95% are singletons. The receptor was isolated from a man aged 55 to 70 with COVID-19, enrolled during active disease. The V gene is TRBV7-3, the J gene TRBJ1-5, with a tentative D call TRBD1 (6 bases). Sequences were obtained from peripheral blood. Here the CDR3 DNA reads TGTGCCAGCAGCTCCCGATTGTCACCCCGACAGGCCCGCGACCAGCCCCAGCATTTT. It encodes CASSSRLSPRQARDQPQHF. The variable domain in full, with the rest retrieved from reference TRBV7-3 and TRBJ1-5, is GAGVSQTPSNKVTEKGKYVELRCDPISGHTALYWYRQSLGQGPEFLIYFQGTGAADDSGLPNDRFFAVRPEGSVSTLKIQRTERGDSAVYLCASSSRLSPRQARDQPQHFGDGTRLSIL.